The 27 T cell receptor beta chains below were found in one sample sequenced in a study of shared clonotypes between healthy human individuals (dated by TCRdb to between 2020 and 2021). Library method: the immunoSEQ multiplex PCR assay. TCRdb re-hosts the immuneACCESS table, in-frame sequences only. Its copies lack some clones; in the studies checked, an unresolved V gene accounts for under half of them, and the cause for the rest is not known. The sample includes roughly 760,000 clones, with approximately 79% observed a single time. Over 1.5% of the sample is in the top ten clones. Sequencing input: memory CD4+ T cells sorted from blood. The sample's cell subset or site label is to be understood as: CD45RA-negative fraction. Receptors originate from a woman in her twenties or thirties in good health.

In this sample, this clone turned up a few times. This chain links TRBV19 with TRBJ1-2; 7 positions match TRBD1. Germline V gene sequence: CDR1 LNHDA, CDR2 SQIVND (reference sequence). Trimming took 8 bases from V and 8 from J; bases not matched to a gene: 11. The CDR3 is 13 residues long. The CDR3 reads CASQDRVKYGYTF. The CDR3 DNA sequence: TGTGCCAGTCAAGACAGGGTGAAGTACGGCTACACCTTC.

CDR3 region: CASSVSGNRNNEQFF. The CDR3, as DNA: TGTGCCAGCAGCGTATCTGGGAATAGGAACAATGAGCAGTTCTTC. The chain combines TRBV9 with TRBJ2-1; D unresolved. CDR1 and CDR2 (germline): SGDLS, YYNGEE. The CDR3 runs 15 residues. Trimming cost V 1 base and J 5 bases, with 13 bases left between them.

This clone has just a few counts. V usage is TRBV2 and J usage is TRBJ2-1, with TRBD2 matching 9 bases. V dropped 4 bases and J dropped 9; count of bases not matched to a gene: 10. Germline values: CDR1 SNHLY, CDR2 FYNNEI. The CDR3 loop spans 15 amino acids. The CDR3 DNA follows: TGTGCCAGCAGTGTACGTAGCGGGAGTACGAGTGAGCAGTTCTTC. Translation: CASSVRSGSTSEQFF.

This rearrangement joins TRBV7-2 to TRBJ1-5; D is undetermined. Germline assignment: CDR1 SGHTA and CDR2 FQGNSA. CDR3 length: 15 residues. Trimming left V 1 base short and J 7 bases short, with 14 bases between. As DNA, the CDR3 is TGTGCCAGCAGCTTAGATTCCTTATCGGGGCAGCCCCAGCATTTT. Its protein is CASSLDSLSGQPQHF.

The chain joins TRBV28 to TRBJ1-1; D is unclear. V was cut by 3 bases and J by 0 bases, with 11 bases left in between. Germline V gene data show CDR1 as MDHEN and CDR2 as SYDVKM. This CDR3 spans 15 amino acids. The CDR3 sequence is CASSFRRFMNTEAFF. The CDR3, as DNA: TGTGCCAGCAGTTTTAGACGGTTCATGAACACTGAAGCTTTCTTT.

The chain combines TRBV30 with TRBJ2-7, with 9 bases aligning to TRBD2. CDR1 GTSNPN and CDR2 SVGIG come from the germline V gene (reference sequence). The CDR3 covers 14 residues. V lost 2 bases and J lost 6; bases outside the gene matches: 8. The CDR3 DNA follows: TGTGCCTGGAGTCCGCTAGCGGGAATCGGCGAGCAGTACTTC. It codes for CAWSPLAGIGEQYF.

CDR3: CASSSPPAASYNEQFF. In DNA form, the CDR3 reads TGTGCCAGCAGTTCCCCCCCGGCGGCGTCCTACAATGAGCAGTTCTTC. The chain is built from TRBV6-5 and TRBJ2-1; D gene unclear. V was trimmed by 4 bases and J by 1 base, leaving 14 bases between them. The CDR3 runs to 16 residues. CDR1 is MNHEY, CDR2 SVGAGI, per germline.

As to this clone: A junction boundary mismatches the germline segment, possibly from a read error. This sequence joins TRBV6-1 and TRBJ2-4; the D is unclear. The germline CDR1 and CDR2 sequences are MNHNS and SASEGT. This CDR3 is 12 amino acids long. The CDR3 DNA reads TGTGCCAGCAGGGGTTGGCAGCGAATTAACTTTTTC. Its translation: CASRGWQRINFF.

Only a few counts were recorded for this clone. The chain links TRBV29-1 to TRBJ2-1; 9 nucleotides agree with TRBD2. The CDR3 has 17 residues. The germline CDR1 and CDR2 sequences are SQVTM and ANQGSEA. Trimming cost V 2 bases and J 0 bases; bases outside gene matches: 8. CDR3 DNA: TGCAGCGTTGAACTTATTAGCGGGAGAAGCTCCTACAATGAGCAGTTCTTC. Translating it yields CSVELISGRSSYNEQFF.

On this clone itself: A much bigger clone sits one base away, suggesting this may be a read error. The same CDR3 can be traced to other DNA sequences in this sample. The chain recombines TRBV10-3 with TRBJ2-1; 9 bases agree with TRBD2. This CDR3 contains 17 residues. V dropped 0 bases and J dropped 5; count of bases not matched to a gene: 8. Germline assignment: CDR1 ENHRY and CDR2 SYGVKD. CDR3 DNA: TGTGCCATCAGTGAGTCGAGGGCTAGCGGGGACCACAATGAGCAGTTCTTC. It specifies CAISESRASGDHNEQFF.

The table lists this clone with a count of one. J is TRBJ2-1 and V is TRBV5-1, with 9 bases that match TRBD2. The CDR3 runs to 14 residues. Looked up from germline, CDR1 is SGHRS and CDR2 is YFSETQ. The V and J ends lost 4 bases and 10 bases, in that order; junction bases with no gene match: 9. This CDR3 reads CASSVTSGAGEQFF. In nucleotides, the CDR3 is TGCGCCAGCAGCGTGACTAGCGGAGCGGGGGAGCAGTTCTTC.

The chain combines TRBV5-1 with TRBJ2-7, with a possible D match to TRBD2 (6 bases). Trimming cost V 0 bases and J 3 bases, with 13 bases left between them. Germline CDR1 SGHRS, CDR2 YFSETQ. The CDR3 totals 15 residues. This CDR3 reads CASSLGVGTVYEQYF. The CDR3, as DNA: TGCGCCAGCAGCTTGGGGGTAGGGACTGTCTACGAGCAGTACTTC.

This clone was seen a single time. V usage is TRBV7-2 and J usage is TRBJ2-7, with 9 bases identical to TRBD2. The ends lost 1 base at V and 5 bases at J; junction bases unmatched: 6. CDR3 length: 15 residues. Germline CDR1 is SGHTA and CDR2 is FQGNSA. The DNA of the CDR3 is TGTGCCAGCAGCTTAGTCGCGGGAGGGCCGCACGAGCAGTACTTC. This translates into CASSLVAGGPHEQYF.

The chain employs TRBV6-1 and TRBJ2-7, with 8 bases lining up with TRBD1. V lost 0 bases, J lost 6 bases, and 4 bases stayed unmatched. CDR3 size: 14 residues. In germline, CDR1 is MNHNS, CDR2 SASEGT. CDR3 amino acids: CASSEAGQGSEQYF. DNA of the CDR3: TGTGCCAGCAGTGAAGCTGGACAGGGTTCCGAGCAGTACTTC.

This clone was seen a few times. The chain is built from TRBV7-2 and TRBJ2-3, with 8 bases aligning to TRBD2. V gave up 6 bases and J gave up 9 bases; unmatched junction bases: 8. CDR3 size: 13 residues. Germline V gives CDR1 SGHTA, CDR2 FQGNSA. The CDR3 sequence is CASRPDGRGTQYF. The CDR3 DNA reads as TGTGCCAGCAGACCCGACGGGAGGGGAACGCAGTATTTT.

The V and J genes are TRBV11-3 and TRBJ2-7; D tentatively fits TRBD1 or TRBD2 (7 bases each). Trimming shortened V by 0 bases and J by 2 bases, and 11 bases separated the two germline ends. The germline V gene encodes CDR1 SGHNT and CDR2 YENEEA. CDR3 size: 15 residues. CDR3 nucleotide sequence: TGTGCCAGCAGCTTAGAGAGCGGGACAGCCTACGAGCAGTACTTC. Protein sequence: CASSLESGTAYEQYF.

The CDR3 reads CASSSTPGQGAREQYF. The CDR3 bases are TGTGCCAGCAGCTCCACGCCGGGACAGGGGGCGAGAGAGCAGTACTTC. The chain combines TRBV7-9 with TRBJ2-7; 12 bases fit TRBD1. The CDR3 spans 16 residues. Germline CDR1 and CDR2: SEHNR and FQNEAQ (reference sequence). With V trimmed by 4 bases and J by 7 bases, 11 bases remained unmatched.

The rearrangement links TRBV4-1 to TRBJ2-1; TRBD2 agrees at 15 bases. V gave up 4 bases and J gave up 1 base; unmatched junction bases: 8. CDR1 is MGHRA, CDR2 YSYEKL, per germline. This CDR3 is 19 amino acids long. The CDR3, as DNA: TGCGCCAGCAGCCGCGGACTAGCGGGAGGGCCGGGGTCCTACAATGAGCAGTTCTTC. Its translation: CASSRGLAGGPGSYNEQFF.

This chain connects TRBV28 to TRBJ1-1; 8 bases align to TRBD1. CDR1 is MDHEN and CDR2 is SYDVKM in the germline V gene. V lost 4 bases to trimming and J lost 3 bases; unmatched junction nucleotides: 16. The CDR3 length is 18 residues. The CDR3, as DNA: TGTGCCAGCAGTTCCCCGGCCGGGACAGGAGTAAAGTACACTGAAGCTTTCTTT. It yields the protein CASSSPAGTGVKYTEAFF. Looking up the rest from reference TRBV28 and TRBJ1-1 gives the full variable domain: DVKVTQSSRYLVKRTGEKVFLECVQDMDHENMFWYRQDPGLGLRLIYFSYDVKMKEKGDIPEGYSVSREKKERFSLILESASTNQTSMYLCASSSPAGTGVKYTEAFFGQGTRLTVV.

The chain joins TRBV6-5 to TRBJ2-1; 7 nucleotides align to TRBD2. The trim removed 5 bases at V and 4 bases at J, leaving 5 bases unmatched. Germline V gene lookup returns CDR1 MNHEY and CDR2 SVGAGI. The CDR3 contains 14 residues. CDR3 DNA sequence: TGTGCCAGCAGTAGGGCTAGCGGATACAATGAGCAGTTCTTC. Its protein product is CASSRASGYNEQFF.

In this sample, this clone turned up once. The gene calls are TRBV28 and TRBJ2-1, with 8 bases aligning to TRBD2. CDR1 MDHEN and CDR2 SYDVKM come from the germline V gene. This CDR3 region has 15 residues. V lost 6 bases and J lost 8; bases outside the gene matches: 12. The CDR3 here is CASRASGTSTHEQFF. CDR3 DNA sequence: TGTGCCAGCAGAGCCTCCGGGACTAGTACCCATGAGCAGTTCTTC.

The CDR3 protein is CASTPRAGAIGNEQFF. The CDR3 DNA sequence: TGTGCCAGTACCCCGAGGGCGGGAGCTATCGGCAATGAGCAGTTCTTC. J is TRBJ2-1 and V is TRBV19; 7 bases line up with TRBD2. Trimming removed 7 bases from V and 6 bases from J; junction bases left unmatched: 15. The CDR3 has 16 residues. Germline CDR1 LNHDA, CDR2 SQIVND (reference sequence).

The CDR3 sequence: CASSLVQGYGANVLTF. DNA for the CDR3: TGTGCCAGCAGCTTGGTACAGGGCTATGGGGCCAACGTCCTGACTTTC. The V and J genes are TRBV5-5 and TRBJ2-6, with D tentatively TRBD1 (6 bases). The CDR3 runs 16 residues. In germline, CDR1 is SGHKS, CDR2 YYEKEE (reference sequence). Trimming removed 0 bases from V and 3 bases from J, with 10 bases in between.

The sample holds a few counts of this clone. The gene calls are TRBV19 and TRBJ2-6; D possibly matches TRBD1 or TRBD2 (5 bases each). This CDR3 spans 14 amino acids. V was shortened by 6 bases and J by 3 bases, with 9 bases between the two germline ends. Germline loops: CDR1 LNHDA, CDR2 SQIVND (reference sequence). The CDR3 region is CASRGTGGANVLTF. The CDR3 DNA is TGTGCCAGTAGGGGGACGGGTGGGGCCAACGTCCTGACTTTC.

The chain joins TRBV5-5 to TRBJ1-4, with unresolved D. The CDR3 is made up of 14 amino acids. Germline lookup yields CDR1 SGHKS and CDR2 YYEKEE (reference sequence). Trimming took off 4 bases at V and 5 bases at J, with 12 bases between the two ends. The CDR3: CASSRAQDNEKLFF. CDR3 bases: TGTGCCAGCAGCCGCGCCCAGGACAATGAAAAACTGTTTTTT.

The chain employs TRBV5-4 and TRBJ1-1, with D possibly TRBD1 on 6 matching bases. Germline V gives CDR1 SGHNT, CDR2 YYREEE (reference sequence). The germline V and J ends were trimmed by 3 bases and 4 bases, with 16 bases remaining between them. This CDR3 comprises 15 residues. CDR3 sequence (DNA): TGTGCCAGCAGCTCACCAGGGGAAGTTGGCACTGAAGCTTTCTTT. Translated: CASSSPGEVGTEAFF.

The rearrangement uses TRBV27 and TRBJ2-5; 7 positions agree with TRBD2. The CDR3 is 20 residues long. Trimming cost V 8 bases and J 3 bases; bases outside gene matches: 27. Looked up from germline, CDR1 is MNHEY and CDR2 is SMNVEV (reference sequence). This CDR3 is CASSWDYQDLLANGKETQYF. The CDR3 region has the DNA TGTGCCAGCTCTTGGGACTATCAGGACCTTTTGGCAAATGGCAAAGAGACCCAGTACTTC.